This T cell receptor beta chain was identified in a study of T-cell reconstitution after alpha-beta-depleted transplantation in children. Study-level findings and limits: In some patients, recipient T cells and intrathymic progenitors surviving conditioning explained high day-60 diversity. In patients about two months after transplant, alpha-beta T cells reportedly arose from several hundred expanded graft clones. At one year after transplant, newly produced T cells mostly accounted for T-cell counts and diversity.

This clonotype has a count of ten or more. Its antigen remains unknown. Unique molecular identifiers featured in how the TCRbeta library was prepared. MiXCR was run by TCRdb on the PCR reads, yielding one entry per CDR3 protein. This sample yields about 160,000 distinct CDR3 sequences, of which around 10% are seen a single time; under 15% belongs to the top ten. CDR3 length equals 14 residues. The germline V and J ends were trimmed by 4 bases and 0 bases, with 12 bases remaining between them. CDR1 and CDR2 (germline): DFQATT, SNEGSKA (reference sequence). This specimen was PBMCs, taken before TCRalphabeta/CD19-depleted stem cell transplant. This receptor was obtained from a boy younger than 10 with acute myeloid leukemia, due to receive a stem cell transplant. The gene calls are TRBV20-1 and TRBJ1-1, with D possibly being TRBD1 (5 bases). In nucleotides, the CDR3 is TGCAGTGCTAACCGGGGACGGCTGAACACTGAAGCTTTCTTT. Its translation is CSANRGRLNTEAFF.